This TCR beta chain stems from a study of control samples from healthy donors and cancer patients (dated by TCRdb to the early 2020s). The CDR3, cysteine through phenylalanine, is 15 amino acids long. CDR3 DNA only is kept here, 45 bases in frame from base 1. Trimming takes 2 bases from V and 4 bases from J, and the germline ends sit 11 bases apart. The germline V gene (reference sequence) provides CDR1 MNHEY and CDR2 SMNVEV. Concerning this clone itself: Its binding antigen is unknown. Base qualities are missing; no much larger clone stands one base away.

To prepare the library, the immunoSEQ multiplex PCR assay was applied. TCRdb mirrors the immuneACCESS table, restricted to in-frame sequences. Some clones are absent from its copies; in checked studies, under half trace to an unresolved V gene, and the reason for the others is unknown. For this sample the table gives about 160,000 clones, of which approximately 94% were detected only once. Approximately 15% of the sample goes to the ten largest clones. The TCR comes from a man in his fifties or sixties with colorectal cancer. The sequenced sample consisted of PBMCs. The receptor chain draws on TRBV27 and TRBJ2-2; the best D guess is TRBD1, with 6 bases matching. At the DNA level, the sequence is TGTGCCAGCAGTTTAAACAGGGTGTCCACCGGGGAGCTGTTTTTT. Its amino acids are CASSLNRVSTGELFF.